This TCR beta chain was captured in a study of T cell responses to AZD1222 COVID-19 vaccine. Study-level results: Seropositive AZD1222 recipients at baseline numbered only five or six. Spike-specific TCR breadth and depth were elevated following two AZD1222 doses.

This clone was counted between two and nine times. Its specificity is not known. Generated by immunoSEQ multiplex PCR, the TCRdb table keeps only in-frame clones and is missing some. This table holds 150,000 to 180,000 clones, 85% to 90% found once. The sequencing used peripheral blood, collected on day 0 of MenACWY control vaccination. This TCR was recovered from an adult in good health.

The CDR3 here is CASSLEGGTQYF. DNA of the CDR3: TGTGCCAGCAGCTTAGAGGGGGGTACGCAGTATTTT. The genes are TRBV7-8 and TRBJ2-3; D possibly uses TRBD1 or TRBD2 (6 bases each). The CDR3 has 12 amino acids. V lost 1 base, J lost 8 bases, and 7 bases lay in between. Per germline, CDR1 SGHVS and CDR2 FQNEAQ.